This entry lists 21 T cell receptor beta chains sequenced from one sample in a study of Ad26.COV2.S vaccination and SARS-CoV-2 variants. This table comes from immunoSEQ multiplex PCR, and its TCRdb copy is limited to in-frame clones, with some not included. The data contain 350,000 to 450,000 clones, more than 75% of them singletons. Treatment defined: about 20 received Ad26.COV2.S at low or high dose, single or two shots; 5 received placebo; per-sample allocation not given. Repertoires come from day 63 after the first vaccine or placebo injection. The starting material was peripheral blood, obtained in a trial of Ad26.COV2.S vaccine versus placebo. The origin of the receptors is a person between 18 and 60 years old who received the Ad26.COV2.S COVID-19 vaccine or a placebo.

V gene TRBV30 combines with J gene TRBJ2-5, with TRBD2 matching over 10 bases. The germline V gene has CDR1 GTSNPN and CDR2 SVGIG (reference sequence). V was pared by 2 bases and J by 1 base, with 7 bases of the junction left unmatched. The CDR3 has 16 amino acids. CDR3 sequence reads: CAWSRPAGGIQETQYF. The CDR3 bases are TGTGCCTGGAGTCGCCCAGCGGGAGGGATCCAAGAGACCCAGTACTTC.

With respect to this clone: The junction departs from germline at one end; a sequencing error may be responsible. The chain links TRBV7-7 to TRBJ2-2; TRBD1 aligns across 8 bases. Germline V gene lookup returns CDR1 SSHAT and CDR2 FNYEAQ (reference sequence). This CDR3 is built from 13 residues. The CDR3 coding sequence is TGTGCTAGCAGCCGGACAGGGTTCGGGGAGCTGTTTTTT. Its translation is CASSRTGFGELFF.

The chain joins TRBV19 to TRBJ1-2, with 8 bases matching TRBD1. The V gene end was trimmed by 4 bases and the J gene end by 0 bases; junction bases not matched to a gene: 4. The CDR3 spans 15 residues. Germline-derived CDR1 and CDR2 are LNHDA and SQIVND (reference sequence). The CDR3 nucleotides read TGTGCCAGTAGTAGGACAGGGTCTCCTAACTATGGCTACACCTTC. Protein sequence: CASSRTGSPNYGYTF.

This clone was picked up many times. CDR3 nucleotide sequence: TGTGCCAGCTCACGCGAATATAATTCACCCCTCCACTTT. This codes for CASSREYNSPLHF. The V and J genes are TRBV18 and TRBJ1-6; D is unresolved. V lost 4 bases and J 4 bases, leaving 5 bases between the germline ends. CDR3 length: 13 amino acids. Germline values: CDR1 KGHSH, CDR2 LQKENI.

The sample holds one count of this clone. The chain recombines TRBV30 with TRBJ1-6, with 8 bases lining up with TRBD1. Trimming at V came to 5 bases and at J to 3 bases, leaving 6 bases not matched to a gene. Germline V CDR1 and CDR2: GTSNPN, SVGIG (reference sequence). CDR3 size: 15 residues. DNA for the CDR3: TGTGCCTGGCACCAGGGGGCCCTCTATAATTCACCCCTCCACTTT. This encodes CAWHQGALYNSPLHF. The full variable domain, its missing parts supplied by reference TRBV30 and TRBJ1-6, is SQTIHQWPATLVQPVGSPLSLECTVEGTSNPNLYWYRQAAGRGLQLLFYSVGIGQISSEVPQNLSASRPQDRQFILSSKKLLLSDSGFYLCAWHQGALYNSPLHFGNGTRLTVT.

About this clone itself: The sample carries other DNA sequences with the same CDR3. V and J are TRBV6-5 and TRBJ2-3; a weak D match, TRBD2 (5 bases). The CDR3 is 15 amino acids. V lost 6 bases, J lost 0 bases, and 13 bases lay in between. The germline CDR1 and CDR2 sequences are MNHEY and SVGAGI. The CDR3 reads CASRLGVTSTDTQYF. Here the CDR3 DNA reads TGTGCCAGCAGACTCGGGGTCACTAGCACAGATACGCAGTATTTT.

The V gene is TRBV27, the J gene TRBJ1-6; D is undetermined. V was clipped by 4 bases and J by 2 bases, with 6 bases between them. The CDR3 sequence is 14 residues long. Germline V gene data show CDR1 as MNHEY and CDR2 as SMNVEV (reference sequence). The CDR3 is CASSSRPYNSPLHF. CDR3 nucleotide sequence: TGTGCCAGCAGTTCCCGCCCCTATAATTCACCCCTCCACTTT.

This clone appeared a few times. The chain recombines TRBV7-6 with TRBJ2-2, with D possibly matching TRBD2 (6 bases). The V gene lost 4 bases and the J gene lost 4 bases, with 7 bases spanning the gap. Germline CDR1 SGHVS, CDR2 FNYEAQ. CDR3 length: 13 residues. As DNA, the CDR3 is TGTGCCAGCAGCTCAGCGGGCACCGGGGAGCTGTTTTTT. It specifies CASSSAGTGELFF.

This chain uses TRBV3-1 (or the pseudogene TRBV3-2) with TRBJ2-5; D perhaps matches TRBD2 (5 bases). V lost 1 base and J lost 5, with 17 bases in between. The CDR3 is 16 residues long. Germline CDR1 is LGHDT and CDR2 is YNNKEL (reference sequence). The CDR3 DNA reads as TGTGCCAGCAGCCAAGTTCCCCTGAGGGAGTGGGAGACCCAGTACTTC. Protein: CASSQVPLREWETQYF.

The V call is TRBV3-1 (or the pseudogene TRBV3-2), the J call TRBJ1-4; D gene unclear. V was cut by 0 bases and J by 0 bases, with 11 bases left in between. The CDR3 spans 17 residues. Germline values: CDR1 LGHDT, CDR2 YNNKEL (reference sequence). The DNA for the CDR3 is TGTGCCAGCAGCCAAGAGTCCCGGGCGGCAACTAATGAAAAACTGTTTTTT. Residues: CASSQESRAATNEKLFF.

The rearrangement joins TRBV7-2 to TRBJ1-3, with D possibly TRBD1 on 5 matching bases. V was trimmed by 0 bases and J by 8 bases, leaving 14 bases between them. Germline V gene sequence: CDR1 SGHTA, CDR2 FQGNSA. This CDR3 region has 15 residues. The CDR3 sequence: CASSLAWGPGYTIYF. Written as DNA, the CDR3 is TGTGCCAGCAGCTTAGCGTGGGGACCAGGGTACACCATATATTTT.

The chain carries TRBV11-2 and TRBJ1-6; D is unclear. V was pared by 7 bases and J by 7 bases, with 11 bases between. The CDR3 sequence is 13 residues long. Germline values: CDR1 SGHAT, CDR2 FQNNGV. The CDR3 here is CASTGGWNSPLHF. CDR3 coding DNA: TGTGCCAGCACCGGAGGGTGGAATTCACCCCTCCACTTT.

The chain uses TRBV4-1 and TRBJ1-1; D is possibly TRBD1 (5 bases). Trimming shortened V by 8 bases and J by 1 base, and 14 bases separated the two germline ends. This CDR3 contains 14 residues. Germline V gene lookup returns CDR1 MGHRA and CDR2 YSYEKL. In nucleotides, the CDR3 is TGCGCCAGCTCGGGACCCCTCAAGAACACTGAAGCTTTCTTT. This gives the protein CASSGPLKNTEAFF.

This rearrangement joins TRBV2 to TRBJ2-7; D is unresolved. This CDR3 has 13 residues. Germline loops: CDR1 SNHLY, CDR2 FYNNEI. Trimming took off 4 bases at V and 0 bases at J, with 7 bases between the two ends. The CDR3, as DNA: TGTGCCAGCAGTGGGGCAGCCTCCTACGAGCAGTACTTC. This sequence encodes CASSGAASYEQYF.

CDR3 bases: TGTGCCATCAGTGAGTCGTGGGAAGACATTCAGTACTTC. It specifies CAISESWEDIQYF. The chain links TRBV10-3 to TRBJ2-4; D uncertain. V was clipped by 0 bases and J by 8 bases, with 8 bases between them. Germline values: CDR1 ENHRY, CDR2 SYGVKD. This CDR3 region has 13 residues.

The rearrangement uses TRBV15 and TRBJ1-6; TRBD1 matches at 8 bases. The CDR3 is 15 amino acids. Germline trimming cut 2 bases from V and 9 bases from J; bases unmatched to any gene: 6. From germline, CDR1 is LNHNV and CDR2 YYDKDF (reference sequence). This CDR3 is CATSRRDRGASPLHF. In nucleotides, the CDR3 is TGTGCCACCAGCAGACGCGACAGGGGTGCTTCACCCCTCCACTTT.

The chain recombines TRBV7-9 with TRBJ2-6; 7 nucleotides agree with TRBD1. The CDR3 sequence is 18 residues long. V dropped 2 bases and J dropped 2; count of bases not matched to a gene: 9. Germline loops: CDR1 SEHNR, CDR2 FQNEAQ (reference sequence). The CDR3 coding sequence is TGTGCCAGCAGCTTACGTGGGACAGCTCTAACTGGGGCCAACGTCCTGACTTTC. Translating gives CASSLRGTALTGANVLTF.

J is TRBJ2-1 and V is TRBV9; no firm D call. The V end was cut by 2 bases, the J end by 7 bases, with 4 bases between. Germline CDR1 is SGDLS and CDR2 is YYNGEE. The CDR3 sequence is 11 residues long. This chain's CDR3 is CASSVFNEQFF. DNA for the CDR3: TGTGCCAGCAGCGTTTTTAATGAGCAGTTCTTC.

About this clone itself: A read error may produce the germline difference seen at one junction end. This chain links TRBV30 with TRBJ1-1; the D is unclear. There are 12 residues in the CDR3. CDR1 is GTSNPN and CDR2 is SVGIG in the germline V gene (reference sequence). In DNA, the CDR3 is TGTGCCTGGAGGCGGATGAACACTGAAACTTTCTTT. Protein sequence: CAWRRMNTETFF.

V and J are TRBV20-1 and TRBJ2-5, with 7 bases lining up with TRBD2. The CDR3 runs to 15 residues. V was pared by 3 bases and J by 3 bases, with 10 bases of the junction left unmatched. CDR1 and CDR2 (germline): DFQATT, SNEGSKA (reference sequence). The CDR3 DNA is TGCAGTGCTAGTTGGGGGACTACCAAAGAAGAGACCCAGTACTTC. This translates into CSASWGTTKEETQYF.

The chain is built from TRBV6-5 and TRBJ2-7; D may match TRBD1 or TRBD2 (5 bases each). The germline V gene encodes CDR1 MNHEY and CDR2 SVGAGI. The CDR3 runs to 14 residues. The V gene lost 5 bases and the J gene lost 2 bases, with 13 bases spanning the gap. The CDR3 here is CASSPRPGPYEQYF. CDR3 nucleotides: TGTGCCAGCAGTCCCCGGCCGGGACCCTACGAGCAGTACTTC.